A single sample is the source of the 27 T cell receptor beta chains below, sequenced in a study of cytomegalovirus exposure and HLA in healthy donors. The study ran its PCR with 60 Vbeta and 13 Jbeta primers. Data came from immunoSEQ multiplex PCR; TCRdb stores just in-frame clones and leaves some out. Among 100,000 to 150,000 clones listed, 80% were seen once. Sequences were obtained from PBMCs. The receptors stem from a female donor in good health and CMV-seronegative.

This sequence joins TRBV2 and TRBJ2-7, with TRBD1 identical over 11 bases. CDR3 length equals 14 residues. Germline V gene data show CDR1 as SNHLY and CDR2 as FYNNEI. Germline trimming cut 4 bases from V and 3 bases from J; bases unmatched to any gene: 2. The CDR3 reads CASSGGTGGYEQYF. In nucleotides, the CDR3 is TGTGCCAGCAGTGGGGGGACAGGGGGCTACGAGCAGTACTTC.

The chain joins TRBV6-1 to TRBJ2-4; D may be TRBD2 (6 bases). CDR3 length: 16 residues. Germline V CDR1 and CDR2: MNHNS, SASEGT. V was pared by 2 bases and J by 0 bases, with 11 bases between. The CDR3 loop reads CASSELPGVAKNIQYF. The CDR3 region has the DNA TGTGCCAGCAGTGAACTACCGGGGGTAGCCAAAAACATTCAGTACTTC.

V is TRBV28 and J is TRBJ2-1, with a tentative D call TRBD1 (7 bases). V lost 3 bases and J lost 7, with 16 bases in between. The germline gives CDR1 MDHEN, CDR2 SYDVKM. The CDR3 runs to 15 residues. In DNA, the CDR3 is TGTGCCAGCAGTTTTATAGCGGCAGGGGGTAATGAGCAGTTCTTC. Amino acid sequence: CASSFIAAGGNEQFF.

In the case of this clone: One end of the junction is discordant with germline, which a read error may explain. The chain has TRBV28 and TRBJ2-6, with TRBD1 as a possible D gene (5 bases). The germline V gene encodes CDR1 MDHEN and CDR2 SYDVKM. This CDR3 spans 12 amino acids. The CDR3 region has the DNA TGTGCCAGCGGCTCTGGGGCCAACGGCCTGACTTTC. This encodes CASGSGANGLTF.

The chain carries TRBV2 and TRBJ2-1; D ambiguous. The germline V gene encodes CDR1 SNHLY and CDR2 FYNNEI. The ends were cut back, 6 bases at V and 9 bases at J, with 18 bases in the middle. CDR3 length equals 14 residues. DNA for the CDR3: TGTGCCAGCAGAGTCCGAGACTTAAACGTTGAGCAGTTCTTC. It specifies CASRVRDLNVEQFF. Drawing the rest from reference TRBV2 and TRBJ2-1, the complete variable domain is EPEVTQTPSHQVTQMGQEVILRCVPISNHLYFYWYRQILGQKVEFLVSFYNNEISEKSEIFDDQFSVERPDGSNFTLKIRSTKLEDSAMYFCASRVRDLNVEQFFGPGTRLTVL.

The genes are TRBV28 and TRBJ2-5; 11 bases are shared with TRBD1. TRBJ2-7 matches the DNA end more closely, so the J call is doubtful. Germline CDR1 MDHEN, CDR2 SYDVKM. This CDR3 is built from 15 residues. CDR3 sequence reads: CASSLPGQGDDEQYF. The CDR3 DNA follows: TGTGCCAGCAGTTTACCGGGACAGGGGGACGACGAGCAGTACTTC.

This clone was seen a single time. Relative to the germline gene, one junction end is altered; a read error may explain this. CDR3 sequence reads: CASSVEGGMNSEAFF. CDR3 bases: TGTGCCAGCAGCGTAGAAGGGGGAATGAACAGTGAAGCTTTCTTT. The rearrangement uses TRBV9 and TRBJ1-1; TRBD1 might be the D (6 bases). Germline CDR1 SGDLS, CDR2 YYNGEE. CDR3 length: 15 residues.

The rearrangement joins TRBV15 to TRBJ2-5; TRBD2 matches at 7 bases. Trimming cost V 0 bases and J 1 base; bases outside gene matches: 8. Germline V gene sequence: CDR1 LNHNV, CDR2 YYDKDF (reference sequence). The CDR3 length is 17 residues. The DNA of the CDR3 is TGTGCCACCAGCAGAGATCGGAGGGAGGGCCCCCAAGAGACCCAGTACTTC. It is translated as CATSRDRREGPQETQYF. Supplemented by reference TRBV15 and TRBJ2-5, the full variable domain reads DAMVIQNPRYQVTQFGKPVTLSCSQTLNHNVMYWYQQKSSQAPKLLFHYYDKDFNNEADTPDNFQSRRPNTSFCFLDIRSPGLGDTAMYLCATSRDRREGPQETQYFGPGTRLLVL.

The rearrangement links TRBV25-1 to TRBJ1-1; the match to TRBD1 covers 10 bases. There are 16 residues in the CDR3. V lost 2 bases and J lost 1; bases outside the gene matches: 4. CDR1 is MGHDK, CDR2 SYGVNS, per germline. The CDR3 bases are TGTGCCAGCAGTGAAGTGACAGGGGGCCCGAACACTGAAGCTTTCTTT. This gives the protein CASSEVTGGPNTEAFF.

The gene calls are TRBV30 and TRBJ2-3, with TRBD2 identical over 8 bases. The CDR3 totals 14 residues. Germline V lookup: CDR1 GTSNPN, CDR2 SVGIG (reference sequence). Losses at the gene ends were 1 base for V and 3 bases for J; bases not matched to a gene: 3. The CDR3, as DNA: TGTGCCTGGAGTGAGGCGGGGGGAACAGATACGCAGTATTTT. This translates into CAWSEAGGTDTQYF.

The chain employs TRBV11-2 and TRBJ2-1; tentative D call: TRBD1 (5 bases). Germline loops: CDR1 SGHAT, CDR2 FQNNGV. This CDR3 has 15 residues. V was pared by 2 bases and J by 3 bases, with 11 bases between. For the CDR3, the DNA is TGTGCCAGCAGCTTAAGGGGTTTTAGCTACAATGAGCAGTTCTTC. Its protein is CASSLRGFSYNEQFF.

J is TRBJ1-1 and V is TRBV2, with TRBD1 matching 8 bases. Per germline, CDR1 SNHLY and CDR2 FYNNEI. Trimming at V came to 11 bases and at J to 2 bases, leaving 10 bases not matched to a gene. The CDR3 is 14 amino acids. The CDR3 nucleotides read TGTGCCTCAAGTACCACAGGGGGTAACACTGAAGCTTTCTTT. This encodes CASSTTGGNTEAFF.

V and J are TRBV2 and TRBJ2-1, with 9 bases fitting TRBD1. The CDR3 covers 15 residues. Unmatched junction bases numbered 6, after V lost 6 bases and J lost 3 bases. The germline CDR1 and CDR2 sequences are SNHLY and FYNNEI. The CDR3 here is CASRQDRGGYNEQFF. CDR3 in DNA: TGTGCCAGCAGACAGGACAGGGGTGGCTACAATGAGCAGTTCTTC.

This chain links TRBV27 with TRBJ2-2; 10 nucleotides line up with TRBD2. V was pared by 7 bases and J by 0 bases, with 8 bases of the junction left unmatched. The CDR3 totals 17 residues. CDR1 and CDR2 from the germline V gene are MNHEY and SMNVEV (reference sequence). CDR3 nucleotide sequence: TGTGCCAGCACGGCCCCTAGCGGGAGACCGAACACCGGGGAGCTGTTTTTT. Residues: CASTAPSGRPNTGELFF.

The rearrangement joins TRBV2 to TRBJ2-5; D is possibly TRBD1 (6 bases). CDR3 length: 12 amino acids. CDR1 SNHLY and CDR2 FYNNEI come from the germline V gene. Trimming removed 7 bases from V and 3 bases from J, with 9 bases in between. The CDR3 is CASMKGEETQYF. The CDR3 DNA is TGTGCCAGCATGAAGGGGGAAGAGACCCAGTACTTC.

The rearrangement links TRBV9 to TRBJ1-4; D ambiguous. This CDR3 region has 14 residues. V was clipped by 2 bases and J by 7 bases, with 12 bases between them. Germline CDR1 SGDLS, CDR2 YYNGEE. The CDR3 sequence is CASSVAPGGEKLFF. The CDR3 DNA sequence: TGTGCCAGCAGCGTTGCTCCAGGAGGTGAAAAACTGTTTTTT.

This chain links TRBV7-9 with TRBJ2-7; 13 nucleotides line up with TRBD2. The CDR3 loop spans 15 amino acids. Per germline, CDR1 SEHNR and CDR2 FQNEAQ (reference sequence). J gave up 1 base and V 5 bases, and 2 bases lay outside the gene matches. The CDR3 sequence: CASSRTSGRSYEQYF. The CDR3 nucleotides read TGTGCCAGCAGCCGGACTAGCGGGAGATCCTACGAGCAGTACTTC. The complete variable domain, with remaining parts taken from reference TRBV7-9 and TRBJ2-7, reads DTGVSQNPRHKITKRGQNVTFRCDPISEHNRLYWYRQTLGQGPEFLTYFQNEAQLEKSRLLSDRFSAERPKGSFSTLEIQRTEQGDSAMYLCASSRTSGRSYEQYFGPGTRLTVT.

The chain couples TRBV11-2 to TRBJ2-7; D is possibly TRBD1 (5 bases). V gave up 3 bases and J gave up 5 bases, with 14 bases separating them. Germline CDR1 reads SGHAT; CDR2 reads FQNNGV. This CDR3 contains 14 residues. The CDR3: CASSFGLRTNEQYF. DNA for the CDR3: TGTGCCAGCAGCTTCGGCTTACGGACAAACGAGCAGTACTTC.

The chain is built from TRBV6-1 and TRBJ2-3, with no clear D. The V gene's germline CDR1 is MNHNS and CDR2 SASEGT. CDR3 length: 14 amino acids. V was clipped by 5 bases and J by 0 bases, with 9 bases between them. In DNA form, the CDR3 reads TGTGCCAGCAGTTCCCGCGGTAGCACAGATACGCAGTATTTT. This encodes CASSSRGSTDTQYF.

The chain is built from TRBV6-1 and TRBJ2-1, with TRBD2 as a possible D gene (6 bases). With 6 bases removed from V and 4 bases from J, the gap between germline ends came to 13 bases. CDR3 length: 14 amino acids. Looked up from germline, CDR1 is MNHNS and CDR2 is SASEGT. CDR3 residues: CASSPLADYNEQFF. The DNA for the CDR3 is TGTGCCAGCAGCCCCTTAGCGGATTACAATGAGCAGTTCTTC.

This clone has a single count. The gene calls are TRBV5-8 and TRBJ1-2; D is uncertain. Germline CDR1 is SGHTS and CDR2 is YDEGEE. Trimming took 0 bases from V and 5 from J, leaving 8 bases between them. The CDR3 length is 13 residues. CDR3 nucleotide sequence: TGTGCCAGCAGCTTGGTCCCGGTATATGGCTACACCTTC. This sequence encodes CASSLVPVYGYTF.

This chain uses TRBV14 with TRBJ2-1; TRBD2 aligns across 11 bases. The CDR3 consists of 19 residues. Germline lookup yields CDR1 SGHDN and CDR2 FVKESK. Losses at the gene ends were 1 base for V and 0 bases for J; bases not matched to a gene: 8. Here the CDR3 DNA reads TGTGCCAGCAGCCAAGGACTAGCGGGGCGCCCTGTCTCCTACAATGAGCAGTTCTTC. As protein: CASSQGLAGRPVSYNEQFF.

The chain links TRBV6-5 to TRBJ2-7, with 10 bases fitting TRBD2. This CDR3 comprises 14 residues. Losses at the gene ends were 8 bases for V and 3 bases for J; bases not matched to a gene: 7. The V gene's germline CDR1 is MNHEY and CDR2 SVGAGI. DNA for the CDR3: TGTGCCAGCTCCAAAAGACTAGCGGGCTACGAGCAGTACTTC. It encodes CASSKRLAGYEQYF.

V usage is TRBV7-9 and J usage is TRBJ1-2, with a weak D call TRBD1 (5 bases). The germline CDR1 and CDR2 sequences are SEHNR and FQNEAQ (reference sequence). V was cut by 5 bases and J by 7 bases, with 23 bases left in between. This CDR3 comprises 16 residues. Here the CDR3 reads CASSRDGDFALGGYTF. The CDR3 region has the DNA TGTGCCAGCAGCCGAGACGGGGACTTCGCTCTTGGTGGCTACACCTTC.

V gene TRBV6-1 combines with J gene TRBJ1-1, with 7 bases matching TRBD1. This CDR3 region has 14 residues. CDR1 is MNHNS, CDR2 SASEGT, per germline. Trimming removed 2 bases from V and 7 bases from J; junction bases left unmatched: 7. CDR3 nucleotides: TGTGCCAGCAGTGAAACCTGGGGGGACAGTGAAGCTTTCTTT. Encoded protein: CASSETWGDSEAFF.

This clone has just one count. The CDR3 is CASSLEGAGGLDTQYF. The CDR3 bases are TGTGCCAGCAGCTTGGAGGGAGCGGGAGGGCTAGATACGCAGTATTTT. This rearrangement joins TRBV5-6 to TRBJ2-3; TRBD2 matches 10 bases. The junction had 6 bases not matched to a gene; V was cut back by 0 bases and J by 5 bases. Germline loops: CDR1 SGHDT, CDR2 YYEEEE. There are 16 residues in the CDR3.

The chain is built from TRBV5-1 and TRBJ2-2, with 10 bases that match TRBD1. The V gene's germline CDR1 is SGHRS and CDR2 YFSETQ. This CDR3 spans 16 amino acids. The V segment lost 2 bases and the J segment 4 bases; nucleotides outside the gene matches: 5. For the CDR3, the DNA is TGCGCCAGCAGCTTCCACGGACAGGGGGGCACCGGGGAGCTGTTTTTT. This encodes CASSFHGQGGTGELFF.